This entry lists 8 T cell receptor beta chains sequenced from one sample in a study of shared clonotypes between healthy human individuals. This table comes from immunoSEQ multiplex PCR, and its TCRdb copy is limited to in-frame clones, with some not included. There are some 2 million clones in the sample; around 96% occur only once, and 0.9% to 1.5% lies in the top ten. CD8 cells regarded as naive lacked CD45RO, were positively chosen for CCR7, and omitted terminally differentiated effector memory CD45RA+ cells. The sequenced sample was naive CD8+ T cells sorted from blood. All receptors derive from a man aged 18-30 years in good health.

V gene TRBV7-3 combines with J gene TRBJ2-3, with D perhaps TRBD1 or TRBD2 (5 bases each). The CDR3 consists of 15 residues. Germline CDR1 SGHTA, CDR2 FQGTGA. V was clipped by 3 bases and J by 2 bases, with 12 bases between them. The DNA of the CDR3 is TGTGCCAGCAGCTTGAACTCGGGGCTCACAGATACGCAGTATTTT. This codes for CASSLNSGLTDTQYF.

The gene calls are TRBV6-6 and TRBJ1-2; 8 nucleotides agree with TRBD1. The CDR3 covers 15 residues. From germline, CDR1 is MNHNY and CDR2 SVGAGI (reference sequence). V lost 7 bases, J lost 4 bases, and 11 bases stayed unmatched. CDR3 sequence: CASTSEQGVLYGYTF. CDR3 sequence (DNA): TGTGCCAGCACCTCGGAACAGGGGGTTCTCTATGGCTACACCTTC.

The genes are TRBV7-9 and TRBJ1-3; no reliable D call. The germline CDR1 and CDR2 sequences are SEHNR and FQNEAQ (reference sequence). Between the trimmed V and J ends, which lost 2 bases and 0 bases, there was a span of 14 bases. There are 17 residues in the CDR3. The CDR3 here is CASSLLGSANSGNTIYF. The CDR3 region has the DNA TGTGCCAGCAGCTTATTAGGGTCCGCAAACTCTGGAAACACCATATATTTT.

This clone has a single count. The chain carries TRBV6-6 and TRBJ2-5; possible D gene TRBD1, 6 bases. Germline CDR1 MNHNY, CDR2 SVGAGI (reference sequence). V shed 7 bases and J shed 5 bases, with 14 bases lying between them. The CDR3 extends over 13 amino acids. The CDR3 nucleotides read TGTGCCAGCAACGCACAGGGATGGGAGACCCAGTACTTC. Its translation: CASNAQGWETQYF.

The chain uses TRBV4-1 and TRBJ1-2; D uncertain. V lost 4 bases and J lost 6, with 15 bases in between. Germline CDR1 MGHRA, CDR2 YSYEKL. The CDR3 covers 14 residues. As DNA, the CDR3 is TGCGCCAGCAGCCCGCCTTCGGCCGCAGATGGCTACACCTTC. Protein: CASSPPSAADGYTF.

The chain uses TRBV5-6 and TRBJ2-1; the D gene is possibly TRBD2 (7 bases). Germline V CDR1 and CDR2: SGHDT, YYEEEE. V lost 3 bases and J lost 8, with 9 bases in between. The CDR3 length is 12 residues. This chain's CDR3 is CASSWEGDEQFF. The CDR3 bases are TGTGCCAGCAGCTGGGAGGGGGATGAGCAGTTCTTC.

The chain employs TRBV11-2 and TRBJ2-7; D gene uncertain. The CDR3 contains 12 residues. The ends were cut back, 5 bases at V and 5 bases at J, with 10 bases in the middle. Germline values: CDR1 SGHAT, CDR2 FQNNGV. The CDR3 sequence is CASSHLGNEQYF. The CDR3 DNA follows: TGTGCCAGCAGCCACTTAGGGAACGAGCAGTACTTC.

The genes are TRBV27 and TRBJ2-7; 7 bases align to TRBD2. The V and J ends lost 4 bases and 2 bases, in that order; junction bases with no gene match: 11. Germline V gene data show CDR1 as MNHEY and CDR2 as SMNVEV (reference sequence). This CDR3 spans 16 amino acids. CDR3 nucleotide sequence: TGTGCCAGCAGTTCCGATTTGCGGGGGACTACCTACGAGCAGTACTTC. Protein sequence: CASSSDLRGTTYEQYF.